This is a list of T cell receptor beta chains from one sample in a study of OX40 agonist ivuxolimab in advanced cancers. The repertoire was sequenced with immunoSEQ multiplex PCR; TCRdb's copy has only in-frame clones and lacks some. The data contain roughly 59,000 clones, around 82% of them singletons. The sequenced sample was CD4+ or CD8+ T cells sorted from blood, obtained in a trial of the OX40 agonist ivuxolimab. The receptors shown here come from an adult with an advanced solid tumor such as melanoma, head and neck, liver or kidney cancer. Both conserved end residues are part of each CDR3. D genes are given only for firm matches. Rows may omit the clone size; those that give it use once, few, many or a size class.

d_call j_call clone_size v_call cdr3_aa cdr3_nt
TRBD2 TRBJ2-4 . TRBV19 CASSPSSGGAQIAKNIQYF TGTGCCAGTAGTCCCTCTAGCGGGGGGGCGCAGATAGCCAAAAACATTCAGTACTTC
. TRBJ1-6 . TRBV5-4 CASSWGGNSPLHF TGTGCCAGCAGCTGGGGCGGAAATTCACCCCTCCACTTT
TRBD1 TRBJ1-1 . TRBV29-1 CSVRQGGNTEAFF TGCAGCGTACGACAGGGGGGGAACACTGAAGCTTTCTTT
. TRBJ1-3 once TRBV20-1 CSASSGNTIYF TGCAGTGCAAGCTCTGGAAACACCATATATTTT
TRBD1 TRBJ1-2 . TRBV19 CASSLGGQGDYGYTF TGTGCCAGTAGTTTGGGGGGACAGGGGGACTATGGCTACACCTTC
. TRBJ1-1 . TRBV2 CASRSPGTEAFF TGTGCCAGCAGAAGTCCCGGCACTGAAGCTTTCTTT
TRBD1 TRBJ2-7 once TRBV6-5 CASRGTGNYEQYF TGTGCCAGCAGGGGGACAGGGAACTACGAGCAGTACTTC
. TRBJ1-1 . TRBV28 CASRPSGRAANTEAFF TGTGCCAGCAGGCCAAGCGGTAGGGCAGCGAACACTGAAGCTTTCTTT
. TRBJ1-5 . TRBV15 CATSRDLGSSNQPQHF TGTGCCACCAGCAGAGATCTAGGAAGTAGCAATCAGCCCCAGCATTTT
TRBD1 TRBJ1-2 once TRBV25-1 CASSEWDGQGNYGYTF TGTGCCAGCAGTGAATGGGACGGACAGGGAAACTATGGCTACACCTTC
. TRBJ2-5 . TRBV5-1 CASSFNEASGGTQYF TGCGCCAGCAGCTTTAATGAGGCCTCGGGTGGGACCCAGTACTTC
. TRBJ2-6 . TRBV29-1 CSVDQGSGANVLTF TGCAGCGTTGACCAGGGGTCTGGGGCCAACGTCCTGACTTTC
. TRBJ2-5 . TRBV7-8 CASSLLGGLETQYF TGTGCCAGCAGCTTACTCGGGGGGCTAGAGACCCAGTACTTC
TRBD2 TRBJ2-1 . TRBV2 CASIRSGGGEQFF TGTGCCAGCATCCGATCCGGGGGAGGGGAGCAGTTCTTC
. TRBJ2-5 . TRBV4-2 CASSQERETQYF TGTGCCAGCAGCCAAGAACGAGAGACCCAGTACTTC
. TRBJ2-3 . TRBV6-4 CASSDSWGQEDTQYF TGTGCCAGCAGTGACTCCTGGGGCCAGGAAGATACGCAGTATTTT
TRBD1 TRBJ1-1 . TRBV5-1 CASRAPYRGRGMNTEAFF TGCGCCAGCAGGGCACCGTACAGGGGAAGGGGTATGAACACTGAAGCTTTCTTT
. TRBJ1-2 many TRBV29-1 CSAGNQGSGYTF TGCAGCGCCGGAAACCAGGGGTCGGGCTACACCTTC
. TRBJ2-1 . TRBV5-1 CASSPGTPSGYEQFF TGCGCCAGCAGCCCGGGGACACCGTCAGGCTATGAGCAGTTCTTC
TRBD2 TRBJ2-7 . TRBV6-6 CASSPSGGAGEQYF TGTGCCAGCAGCCCTAGCGGGGGGGCGGGCGAGCAGTACTTC
. TRBJ2-7 . TRBV5-8 CASSLGQGSEQYF TGTGCCAGCAGCTTGGGGCAGGGGAGCGAGCAGTACTTC
. TRBJ1-1 . TRBV19 CASRMRTQTMNTEAFF TGTGCCAGTAGGATGCGGACACAAACCATGAACACTGAAGCTTTCTTT
TRBD1 TRBJ2-1 . TRBV7-2 CASSLGLGQHDEQFF TGTGCCAGCAGCTTAGGCCTGGGACAGCATGACGAGCAGTTCTTC
. TRBJ1-1 . TRBV11-2 CASSLKGNTEAFF TGTGCCAGCAGCTTAAAGGGGAACACTGAAGCTTTCTTT
TRBD1 TRBJ1-1 . TRBV6-5 CASSGRQGPGAFF TGTGCCAGCAGTGGAAGACAGGGACCGGGAGCTTTCTTT
. TRBJ2-4 . TRBV10-1 CASIKPLVKNIQYF TGCGCCAGCATTAAACCCCTTGTCAAAAACATTCAGTACTTC
. TRBJ1-1 . TRBV18 CASSPPIHTEAFF TGTGCCAGCTCACCACCCATTCACACTGAAGCTTTCTTT
TRBD1 TRBJ1-2 few TRBV6-6 CASSTQGVNYGYTF TGTGCCAGCAGTACACAGGGGGTAAACTATGGCTACACCTTC
. TRBJ1-1 . TRBV9 CASSVAGAYTEAFF TGTGCCAGCAGCGTAGCAGGGGCTTACACTGAAGCTTTCTTT
. TRBJ2-6 . TRBV5-1 CASSPYTSGANVLTF TGCGCCAGCAGCCCTTATACCTCTGGGGCCAACGTCCTGACTTTC
. TRBJ1-6 few TRBV6-5 CASRQRGPTSPLHF TGTGCCAGCAGGCAACGAGGGCCGACGTCACCCCTCCACTTT
. TRBJ1-1 . TRBV28 CASSFPGINTEAFF TGTGCCAGCAGTTTTCCAGGGATAAACACTGAAGCTTTCTTT
. TRBJ1-1 few TRBV19 CASSTYRDLEDEAFF TGTGCCAGTAGTACTTACAGGGACTTAGAGGATGAAGCTTTCTTT
. TRBJ2-3 . TRBV29-1 CSLIAESTDTQYF TGCAGCTTGATAGCGGAAAGCACAGATACGCAGTATTTT
TRBD1 TRBJ1-2 . TRBV25-1 CATHRGTGYGYTF TGTGCCACACACAGGGGAACAGGCTATGGCTACACCTTC
. TRBJ1-3 . TRBV18 CASSPSRPSGNTIYF TGTGCCAGCTCACCCTCGAGGCCCTCTGGAAACACCATATATTTT
. TRBJ1-2 . TRBV21-1 CASSKAAGETPNYGYTF TGTGCCAGCAGCAAAGCGGCAGGGGAAACCCCTAACTATGGCTACACCTTC
TRBD2 TRBJ2-2 . TRBV6-1 CASRSLGGDTGELFF TGTGCCAGCAGGTCATTGGGGGGGGACACCGGGGAGCTGTTTTTT
. TRBJ1-2 . TRBV15 CATSRVKVYGYTF TGTGCCACCAGCAGAGTTAAAGTCTATGGCTACACCTTC
TRBD2 TRBJ2-1 . TRBV6-1 CASSEALGSGSSYNEQFF TGTGCCAGCAGTGAAGCGCTCGGTAGCGGGAGCTCCTACAATGAGCAGTTCTTC
. TRBJ1-5 . TRBV18 CASSPSQGQPQHF TGTGCCAGCTCACCTTCACAGGGACAGCCCCAGCATTTT
. TRBJ1-1 . TRBV5-5 CASSTIWGPTEAFF TGTGCCAGCAGTACAATATGGGGACCCACTGAAGCTTTCTTT
. TRBJ2-7 . TRBV18 CASSPSTGNRGASQYF TGTGCCAGCTCACCGTCGACAGGGAATAGGGGGGCGTCGCAGTACTTC
. TRBJ2-5 . TRBV4-3 CASSQEARTQETQYF TGCGCCAGCAGCCAAGAGGCGCGGACCCAAGAGACCCAGTACTTC
. TRBJ2-7 . TRBV5-1 CASSLDRFGEQYF TGCGCCAGCAGCTTGGACAGATTTGGCGAGCAGTACTTC
. TRBJ1-2 . TRBV29-1 CSVETGKYGYTF TGCAGCGTCGAAACAGGGAAGTATGGCTACACCTTC
. TRBJ2-5 . TRBV19 CASREEGGRETQYF TGTGCCAGTAGAGAAGAAGGGGGTAGGGAGACCCAGTACTTC
TRBD1 TRBJ1-2 . TRBV5-5 CASSFSGQPILYGYTF TGTGCCAGCAGCTTTTCGGGACAGCCGATACTCTATGGCTACACCTTC
TRBD2 TRBJ2-1 . TRBV29-1 CSVDRTSGPYNEQFF TGCAGCGTTGACCGAACTAGCGGGCCATACAATGAGCAGTTCTTC
. TRBJ1-1 . TRBV6-1 CASSEVGGVGTEAFF TGTGCCAGCAGTGAAGTAGGGGGGGTGGGCACTGAAGCTTTCTTT
. TRBJ2-1 . TRBV6-1 CASKDPPNEQFF TGTGCCAGCAAAGACCCCCCCAATGAGCAGTTCTTC
. TRBJ2-7 once TRBV10-2 CASSEGGDLFKQYF TGCGCCAGCAGTGAGGGTGGTGATTTATTCAAGCAGTACTTC
TRBD2 TRBJ2-3 . TRBV4-1 CASSQEPSGGPTDTQYF TGCGCCAGCAGCCAAGAGCCTAGCGGGGGTCCCACAGATACGCAGTATTTT
. TRBJ2-7 . TRBV18 CASSPLERSLPSEQYF TGTGCCAGCTCACCCCTCGAGCGCTCCTTGCCGTCCGAGCAGTACTTC
TRBD2 TRBJ2-5 . TRBV9 CASSVGLAGGETQYF TGTGCCAGCAGCGTCGGACTAGCGGGCGGGGAGACCCAGTACTTC
. TRBJ2-5 . TRBV9 CASSWDSGGGTQYF TGTGCCAGCTCTTGGGACTCCGGGGGCGGGACCCAGTACTTC
. TRBJ2-2 . TRBV11-2 CASSPGTLANTGELFF TGTGCCAGCAGCCCCGGGACACTCGCGAACACCGGGGAGCTGTTTTTT
. TRBJ2-3 . TRBV4-1 CASSHWGRGRADTQYF TGCGCCAGCAGCCATTGGGGCAGGGGAAGGGCAGATACGCAGTATTTT
. TRBJ2-3 few TRBV13 CASSLNLGGGPYLSASTDTQYF TGTGCCAGCAGCTTAAATTTAGGTGGGGGGCCCTATCTGTCAGCTAGCACAGATACGCAGTATTTT